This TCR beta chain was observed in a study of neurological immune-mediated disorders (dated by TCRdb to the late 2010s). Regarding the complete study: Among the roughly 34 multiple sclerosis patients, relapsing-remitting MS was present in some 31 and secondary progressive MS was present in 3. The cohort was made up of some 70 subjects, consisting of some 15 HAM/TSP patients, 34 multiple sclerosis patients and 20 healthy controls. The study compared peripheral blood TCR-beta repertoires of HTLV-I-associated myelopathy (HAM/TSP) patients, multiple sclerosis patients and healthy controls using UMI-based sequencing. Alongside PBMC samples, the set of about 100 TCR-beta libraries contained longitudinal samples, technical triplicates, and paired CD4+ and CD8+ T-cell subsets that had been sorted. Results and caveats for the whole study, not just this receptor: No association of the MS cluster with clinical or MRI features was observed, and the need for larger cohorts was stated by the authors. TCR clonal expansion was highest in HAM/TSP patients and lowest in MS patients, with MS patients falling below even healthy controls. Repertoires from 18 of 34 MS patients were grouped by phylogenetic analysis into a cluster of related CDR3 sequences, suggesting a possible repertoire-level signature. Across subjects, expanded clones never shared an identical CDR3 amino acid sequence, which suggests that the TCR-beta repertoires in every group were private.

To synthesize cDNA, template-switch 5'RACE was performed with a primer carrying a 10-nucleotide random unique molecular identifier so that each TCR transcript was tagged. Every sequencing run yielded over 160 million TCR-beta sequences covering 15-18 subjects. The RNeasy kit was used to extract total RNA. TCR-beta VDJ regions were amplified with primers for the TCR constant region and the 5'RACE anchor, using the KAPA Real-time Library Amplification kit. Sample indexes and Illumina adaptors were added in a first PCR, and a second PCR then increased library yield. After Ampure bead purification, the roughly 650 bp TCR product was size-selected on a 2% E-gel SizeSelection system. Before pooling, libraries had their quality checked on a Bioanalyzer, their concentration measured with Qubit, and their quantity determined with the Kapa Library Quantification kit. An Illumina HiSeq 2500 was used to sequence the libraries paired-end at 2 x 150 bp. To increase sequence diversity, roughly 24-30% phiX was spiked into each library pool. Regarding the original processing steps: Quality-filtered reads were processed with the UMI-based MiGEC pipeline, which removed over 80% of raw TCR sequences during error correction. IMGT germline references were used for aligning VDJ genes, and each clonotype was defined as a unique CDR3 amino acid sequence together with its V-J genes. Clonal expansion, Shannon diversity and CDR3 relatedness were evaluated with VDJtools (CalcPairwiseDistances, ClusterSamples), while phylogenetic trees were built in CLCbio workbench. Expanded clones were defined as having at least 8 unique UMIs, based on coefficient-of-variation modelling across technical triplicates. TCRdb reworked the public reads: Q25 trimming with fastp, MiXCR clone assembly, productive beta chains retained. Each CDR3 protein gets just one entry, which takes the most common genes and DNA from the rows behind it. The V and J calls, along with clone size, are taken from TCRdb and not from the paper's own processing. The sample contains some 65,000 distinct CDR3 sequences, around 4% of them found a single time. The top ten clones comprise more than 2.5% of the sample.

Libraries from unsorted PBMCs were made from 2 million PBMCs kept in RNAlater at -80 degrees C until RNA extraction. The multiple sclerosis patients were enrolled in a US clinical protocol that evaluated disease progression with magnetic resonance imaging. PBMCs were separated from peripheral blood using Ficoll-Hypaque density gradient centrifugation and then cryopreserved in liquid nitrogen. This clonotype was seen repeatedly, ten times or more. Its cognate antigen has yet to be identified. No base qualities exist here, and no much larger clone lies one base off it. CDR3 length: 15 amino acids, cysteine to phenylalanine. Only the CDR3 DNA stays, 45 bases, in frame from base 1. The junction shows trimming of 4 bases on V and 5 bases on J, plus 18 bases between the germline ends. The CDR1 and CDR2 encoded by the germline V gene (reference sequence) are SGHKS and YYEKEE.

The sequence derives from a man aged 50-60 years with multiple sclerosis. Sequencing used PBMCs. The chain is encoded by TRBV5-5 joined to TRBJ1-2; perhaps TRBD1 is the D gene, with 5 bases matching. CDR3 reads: CASSLEPGPQYGYTF. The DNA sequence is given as TGTGCCAGCAGCCTAGAGCCGGGACCGCAATATGGCTACACCTTC.